Listed here is a single T cell receptor beta chain. Its specificity is not known. The sample belongs to a study of T cells in Graves' hyperthyroidism and ophthalmopathy. Researchers amplified the TCR beta CDR3 regions from RNA transcripts. TCR CDR3 regions were first amplified by RT-PCR with HTBI primers. TCRdb reprocessed the multiplex PCR reads via MiXCR and lists one record per CDR3 protein. Here the sample spans 560,000 or so distinct CDR3 sequences, roughly 46% being singletons. The study's findings and limits: Separation of ophthalmopathy from stable hyperthyroidism was achieved by a 13 V-J model.

Germline loops: CDR1 SGHAT, CDR2 FQDESV (reference sequence). The CDR3 sequence is 11 residues long. With 4 bases removed from V and 4 bases from J, the gap between germline ends came to 3 bases. The sequenced sample consisted of peripheral blood or thyroid tissue (not recorded which). V is TRBV11-1 and J is TRBJ2-3; D is uncertain. The sequence was obtained from a young woman with Graves' hyperthyroidism. CDR3 sequence reads: CASSSSDTQYF. Written as DNA, the CDR3 is TGTGCCAGCAGCTCCTCAGATACGCAGTATTTT.